This section outlines one T cell receptor (beta chain) sequence together with its context. Its antigen is still unknown. TCRdb re-called the 5' RACE reads with MiXCR, one entry per CDR3 protein. The sample consists of about 260,000 distinct CDR3 sequences, roughly 5.2% of them appearing once. The sample originates from a study of T cells after yellow fever vaccination. Findings and caveats of the study: Sorted repertoires could include abundant contaminating clonotypes from bulk cells.

The CDR3 is made up of 16 amino acids. Trimming pared 4 bases from V and 0 bases from J, leaving 15 bases between. Germline CDR1 SGHRS, CDR2 YFSETQ. The TCR was taken from a man in his late teens or twenties who received the YFV17D yellow fever vaccine. Sequenced material: CD4+ T cells sorted from PBMCs, taken on the day of the yellow fever booster vaccination. This chain links TRBV5-1 with TRBJ2-3, with a possible D match to TRBD1 (5 bases). The CDR3 spells CASSPPDRSSTDTQYF. CDR3 nucleotide sequence: TGCGCCAGCAGCCCTCCCGACAGATCTAGCACAGATACGCAGTATTTT.